Listed below are T cell receptor beta chains from one sample, sequenced in a study of cytomegalovirus exposure and HLA in healthy donors. The repertoire was sequenced with immunoSEQ multiplex PCR; TCRdb's copy has only in-frame clones and lacks some. The sample includes about 200,000 clones, over 60% of them seen just once. Sample: PBMCs. The receptor set was obtained from a woman aged 40-49 years in good health and CMV-seronegative. Each CDR3 is given with its conserved first and last residue. The D gene is left open where the match is weak. Not all rows give a size; the values are once, few, many and, for expanded clones, a class.

.	TRBV7-2	TRBJ2-5	.	TGTGCCAGCAGTTCTATTAGTGGGGGGGAGACCCAGTACTTC	CASSSISGGETQYF
.	TRBV11-3	TRBJ2-1	.	TGTGCCAGCAGCTTAAGGTCCCCCCCGGGCAATGAGCAGTTCTTC	CASSLRSPPGNEQFF
.	TRBV5-4	TRBJ2-2	TRBD2	TGTGCCAGCAGCATGGGCCTAGCGGAGAACACCGGGGAGCTGTTTTTT	CASSMGLAENTGELFF
few	TRBV10-3	TRBJ2-1	TRBD2	TGTGCCATCAGTGAGGCTAGCGGGAGTTTTGAGCAGTTCTTC	CAISEASGSFEQFF
.	TRBV7-2	TRBJ2-3	.	TGTGCCAGCAGCTTAAGGTCGGGGTGGGGCACAGATACGCAGTATTTT	CASSLRSGWGTDTQYF
.	TRBV27	TRBJ2-5	TRBD1	TGTGCCAGCAGTTTAGGACCAACAACAGGGATCAGGGGGGAGACCCAGTACTTC	CASSLGPTTGIRGETQYF
.	TRBV13	TRBJ1-5	.	TGTGCCAGCAGCTGGGGACAAAATCAGCCCCAGCATTTT	CASSWGQNQPQHF
.	TRBV27	TRBJ2-3	.	TGTGCCAGCAGTTTGCGGGGTACAGATACGCAGTATTTT	CASSLRGTDTQYF
.	TRBV19	TRBJ1-1	TRBD1	TGTGCCAGTAGGACAGGGAGCACTGAAGCTTTCTTT	CASRTGSTEAFF
.	TRBV5-1	TRBJ2-7	.	TGCGCCAGCAGCTTAGTTGAGACCTACGAGCAGTACTTC	CASSLVETYEQYF
.	TRBV7-3	TRBJ2-3	TRBD2	TGTGCCAGCAGCCCCACCGGGACTAGCGGGAGGGCGACAGATACGCAGTATTTT	CASSPTGTSGRATDTQYF
.	TRBV7-9	TRBJ2-5	TRBD1	TGTGCCAGCAGCTTATACAGGGGGACCCAGTACTTC	CASSLYRGTQYF
.	TRBV18	TRBJ1-2	.	TGTGCCAGCTCACCATCAGGGCGCGTCTATGGCTACACCTTC	CASSPSGRVYGYTF
.	TRBV11-2	TRBJ2-2	TRBD2	TGTGCCAGCAGGCGTCCCGGGACTAGCGGGAGGGGACGGACCGGGGAGCTGTTTTTT	CASRRPGTSGRGRTGELFF
.	TRBV9	TRBJ2-2	.	TGTGCCAGCAGCGTAGTAGGAGGAAATACCGGGGAGCTGTTTTTT	CASSVVGGNTGELFF
.	TRBV2	TRBJ2-1	TRBD2	TGTGCCAGCGGGGAGCGGGAGGGCAATGAGCAGTTCTTC	CASGEREGNEQFF
.	TRBV7-2	TRBJ2-1	TRBD1	TGTGCCAGCAGCTTGCTTGGGACAGGGTACTACAATGAGCAGTTCTTC	CASSLLGTGYYNEQFF
.	TRBV5-1	TRBJ2-2	TRBD2	TGCGCCAGCAGCTTGGTTAGCGGGAGCTTCACCGGGGAGCTGTTTTTT	CASSLVSGSFTGELFF
.	TRBV4-2	TRBJ2-3	TRBD2	TGTGCCAGCAGCCCTAGCGGGCCTAGCACAGATACGCAGTATTTT	CASSPSGPSTDTQYF
once	TRBV5-1	TRBJ2-4	TRBD2	TGCGCCAGCAGCTTGGGATTTAGCGGGAGTTCCCCCTCCAAAAACATTCAGTACTTC	CASSLGFSGSSPSKNIQYF
.	TRBV5-1	TRBJ1-1	.	TGCGCCAGCAGCTTGACAGGTGGGTTGGAAGCTTTCTTT	CASSLTGGLEAFF
.	TRBV5-1	TRBJ1-6	TRBD1	TGCGCCAGCAGCTTGCCGGGACAGGGAGTGAGTTCACCCCTCCACTTT	CASSLPGQGVSSPLHF
.	TRBV30	TRBJ2-1	TRBD1	TGTGCCTGGAGCCAGGGGGCGAATGATGAGCAGTTCTTC	CAWSQGANDEQFF
.	TRBV27	TRBJ1-2	.	TGTGCCAGCAGCTACGAATTCCCTAGTCATGGCTACACCTTC	CASSYEFPSHGYTF
.	TRBV6-4	TRBJ1-1	.	TGTGCCAGCAAGAGAATGAACACTGAAGCTTTCTTT	CASKRMNTEAFF
.	TRBV5-6	TRBJ2-3	.	TGTGCCAGCAGCTTGGCTGGGGGGAGCACAGATACGCAGTATTTT	CASSLAGGSTDTQYF
.	TRBV29-1	TRBJ1-1	.	TGCAGCGTTGCCGGACAGTTAGCTAAGAGCACTGAAGCTTTCTTT	CSVAGQLAKSTEAFF
.	TRBV7-2	TRBJ2-2	.	TGTGCCAGCAGCTTAGTAGCAACCGGGGAGCTGTTTTTT	CASSLVATGELFF
.	TRBV13	TRBJ1-1	.	TGTGCCAGCAGTCGGGTAGTGAGCACTGAAGCTTTCTTT	CASSRVVSTEAFF
.	TRBV19	TRBJ2-1	TRBD2	TGTGCCAGTAGTTTAGGACTAGCCATTCTCAATGAGCAGTTCTTC	CASSLGLAILNEQFF
.	TRBV5-1	TRBJ1-2	.	TGCGCCAGCAGCTTGGGCGGGGTTAACTATGGCTACACCTTC	CASSLGGVNYGYTF
.	TRBV4-1	TRBJ1-1	.	TGCGCCAGCAGCCAGACACCGGGACTACGGAACACTGAAGCTTTCTTT	CASSQTPGLRNTEAFF
.	TRBV6-1	TRBJ1-5	.	TGTGCCAGCAGTGGCGGGTCGGGCTATAATCAGCCCCAGCATTTT	CASSGGSGYNQPQHF
.	TRBV10-3	TRBJ1-5	.	TGTGCCATCAGTGAGTTCAGGGATAATCAGCCCCAGCATTTT	CAISEFRDNQPQHF
once	TRBV30	TRBJ2-1	TRBD2	TGTGCCTGTGGGGGACAACTAGCGGGAAACAATGAGCAGTTCTTC	CACGGQLAGNNEQFF
.	TRBV30	TRBJ2-7	TRBD1	TGTGCCTGGAGTCCTTTGTTGGGGACAGTTAACTACGAGCAGTACTTC	CAWSPLLGTVNYEQYF
.	TRBV7-2	TRBJ2-5	.	TGTGCCAGCAGCTCGGACTTGTACCAAGAGACCCAGTACTTC	CASSSDLYQETQYF
.	TRBV6-5	TRBJ2-7	TRBD2	TGTGCCAGTACAGGACTAGCGGGAGCTAAGTACGAGCAGTACTTC	CASTGLAGAKYEQYF
once	TRBV5-1	TRBJ2-7	.	TGCGCCAGCAGCTTGGACGGGGGTTACGAGCAGTACTTC	CASSLDGGYEQYF
.	TRBV6-6	TRBJ1-2	TRBD1	TGTGCCAGCAGTTCCGGACAGGGAGGGGAGCATGGCTACACCTTC	CASSSGQGGEHGYTF
once	TRBV29-1	TRBJ1-4	.	TGCAGCGTTGAAGTTTCAGGGACATGGTTTTTT	CSVEVSGTWFF
.	TRBV19	TRBJ2-1	TRBD2	TGTGCCAGTAGTCGGCGGGAGACTTCAAGCGATGAGCAGTTCTTC	CASSRRETSSDEQFF
.	TRBV14	TRBJ2-1	.	TGTGCCAGCAGCCCCGGGACTTCATCCTACAATGAGCAGTTCTTC	CASSPGTSSYNEQFF
.	TRBV29-1	TRBJ2-5	.	TGCAGCGTTGAGGCTAGCGCGAATGGGGCCCAGTACTTC	CSVEASANGAQYF
.	TRBV11-2	TRBJ2-1	TRBD2	TGTGCCAGCAGCCTAGGGGCTAGCGGGCCGAGCTCCTACAATGAGCAGTTCTTC	CASSLGASGPSSYNEQFF